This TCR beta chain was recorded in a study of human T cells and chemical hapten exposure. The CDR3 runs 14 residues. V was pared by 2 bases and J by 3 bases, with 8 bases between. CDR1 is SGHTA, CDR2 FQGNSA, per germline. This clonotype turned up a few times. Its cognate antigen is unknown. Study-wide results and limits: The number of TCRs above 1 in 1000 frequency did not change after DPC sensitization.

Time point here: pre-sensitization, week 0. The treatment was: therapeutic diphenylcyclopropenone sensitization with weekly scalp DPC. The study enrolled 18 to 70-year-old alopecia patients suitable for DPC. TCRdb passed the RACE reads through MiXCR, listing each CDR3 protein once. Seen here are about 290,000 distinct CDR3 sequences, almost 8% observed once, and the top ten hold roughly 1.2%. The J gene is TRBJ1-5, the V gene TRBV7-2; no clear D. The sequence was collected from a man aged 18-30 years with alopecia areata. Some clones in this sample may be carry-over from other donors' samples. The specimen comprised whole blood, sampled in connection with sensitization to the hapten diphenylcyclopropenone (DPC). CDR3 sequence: CASSLSGFNQPQHF. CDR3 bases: TGTGCCAGCAGCTTATCCGGCTTCAATCAGCCCCAGCATTTT. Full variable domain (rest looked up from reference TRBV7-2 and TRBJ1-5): GAGVSQSPSNKVTEKGKDVELRCDPISGHTALYWYRQSLGQGLEFLIYFQGNSAPDKSGLPSDRFSAERTGGSVSTLTIQRTQQEDSAVYLCASSLSGFNQPQHFGDGTRLSIL.